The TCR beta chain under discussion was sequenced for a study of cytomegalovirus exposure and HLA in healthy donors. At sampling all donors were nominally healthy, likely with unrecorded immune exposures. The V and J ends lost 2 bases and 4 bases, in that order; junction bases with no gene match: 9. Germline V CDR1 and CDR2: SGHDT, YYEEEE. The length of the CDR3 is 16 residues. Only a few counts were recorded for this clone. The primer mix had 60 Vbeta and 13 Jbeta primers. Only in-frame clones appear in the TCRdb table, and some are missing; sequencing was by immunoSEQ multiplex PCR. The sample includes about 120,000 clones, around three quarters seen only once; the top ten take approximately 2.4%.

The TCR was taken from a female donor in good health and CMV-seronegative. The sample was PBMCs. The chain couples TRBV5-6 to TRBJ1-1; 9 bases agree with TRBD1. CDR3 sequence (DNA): TGTGCCAGCAGCTTCCTGTGGACAGGGGACGGCACTGAAGCTTTCTTT. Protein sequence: CASSFLWTGDGTEAFF.